This record looks at one T cell receptor (beta chain) sequence and its context. This clone was detected a few times. Its antigen is currently not known. Per-base quality was not reported, and no clone a single base away is much larger than it. The method was the immunoSEQ multiplex PCR assay. For the multiplex PCR, a mixture combining 60 forward primers for TCR Vbeta segments and 13 reverse primers for TCR Jbeta segments was used. The CDR3 region of rearranged TCR beta genes was amplified from genomic DNA by a multiplex PCR assay. On the Illumina HiSeq System, the amplified TCR beta libraries were sequenced as 87-base-pair reads. Under the source paper's analysis protocol: A later analysis counted 75 million to 100 million unique TCR beta chains across the approximately 700 repertoires, and some 12 million of these chains were shared by at least two donors. Raw reads were error-corrected and collapsed into unique sequences by a nearest-neighbor algorithm in which closely related sequences were merged to remove PCR and sequencing errors. To assign V, D and J gene segments, CDR3 sequences were aligned to IMGT reference sequences. For a sequence to be retained, a match of at least six nucleotides to both a V gene segment and a J gene segment was required. Rearrangements were classified as productive when the CDR3 lacked stop codons and remained in frame with V and J, and all other rearrangements were classified as non-productive. Following IMGT convention, CDR3 was defined as the stretch from the second conserved V-encoded cysteine to the conserved J-encoded phenylalanine. The earlier analysis of roughly 590 of the donors excluded any sequence lacking an unambiguous match to a single V gene segment. In an earlier analysis of 450 to 700 of the donors, V segments were called functional above 56.7% productive rearrangements and were called segregating when the between-donor standard deviation exceeded 5%. A statistical classification framework was built for diagnosing cytomegalovirus status from the catalog of TCR beta chain sequences. V and J gene assignment, in a later analysis, came from comparing TCR nucleotide sequences with IMGT/GENE-DB human TR gene sequences. A later analysis assigned CDR3 sequences and most-parsimonious VDJ recombination scenarios with the TCRdist pipeline. In a later analysis, each TCR beta chain was defined by its CDR3 amino acid sequence together with its V-gene family, and reads lacking a unique V-gene family were excluded. A later analysis removed 592 highly shared, low-generation-probability nucleotide sequences to deal with suspected cross-contamination and a sequencing artifact. For each public chain, a later analysis derived a clonal expansion index from normalized ranks of inferred template counts within each repertoire. Generation probabilities in a later analysis came from a VDJ recombination model fitted to out-of-frame rearrangements, and those results were checked against IGoR. In a later analysis, hypergeometric tests were used to score TCR-TCR, TCR-HLA and TCR-CMV co-occurrence, with a repertoire-size bias correction applied to TCR pairs. In a later analysis, false discovery rates were estimated by permuting HLA or CMV assignments 20 times. In a later analysis, co-occurring TCRs were grouped using DBSCAN, and TCRdist sequence similarity was added for clustering within HLA-allele-positive subsets. Co-occurrence clustering excluded repertoires with fewer than 30,000 or more than 120,000 public chains, plus five with anomalous nucleotide sharing. The table was pulled from immuneACCESS by TCRdb, which kept in-frame rearrangements only. Such tables lose some clones; where checked, under half of the loss comes from unresolved V genes, and the rest has no known cause. D and trimming come from the DNA, and the V and J calls and clone size come from that table. Counted in this sample were fewer than 250,000 clones; around 80% of them appeared once. In total, the top ten clones hold about 3.1% of the sample.

The cohort consisted of hundreds of healthy bone marrow donors. Cohort members were all nominally healthy when sampled, although unrecorded immune exposures were likely present. The donor tested CMV seronegative, placing the donor among the roughly 340 seronegative members of the cohort. A peripheral blood sample was provided by each donor, and peripheral blood mononuclear cells were used for TCR beta sequencing. Genomic DNA was extracted from the blood cell samples with the Qiagen DNeasy Blood Extraction Kit. V loses 5 bases at its end and J loses 6 bases; junction bases beyond the gene matches: 8. The CDR3, cysteine through phenylalanine, is 17 amino acids long. The kept DNA is CDR3 alone, 51 bases in frame from the first base. CDR1 and CDR2 (SNHLY, FYNNEI) derive from the germline V gene. The sample is drawn from a study of cytomegalovirus exposure and HLA in healthy donors (dated by TCRdb to 2017 to 2019). With respect to the entire study: An earlier analysis of 587 of the donors reported 276 Gb of sequence data and some 120 million unique TCR beta sequences from about 179 million T cells. Approximately 310 gigabases of sequencing data and around 87 million unique TCR sequences were included in an early release covering roughly 700 HLA-typed donors. The genetic ancestry cluster associated with self-reported Caucasian donors included roughly four fifths of the roughly 400 genotyped donors. The aim of the study was to test whether cataloging public T cell receptors could identify signatures of past pathogen exposure. The study used immunosequencing to profile the T cell repertoires of approximately 640 subjects and linked those repertoires to cytomegalovirus serostatus. Besides the first cohort of around 700 subjects, a separate validation cohort made up of 120 or so different subjects was used. High-throughput TCR immunosequencing, statistical association of individual TCRs with disease status, and machine learning were combined to predict cytomegalovirus infection status. In a later analysis, previously published TCR beta repertoires from more than 500 donors were re-analyzed and high-resolution HLA genotyping was added so that TCR occurrence patterns could be studied. Rather than using new phenotypic data, the later analysis identified candidate immune exposures from TCR beta sequences and from how often those sequences occurred across donors. An earlier analysis of fewer than 750 of the donors used high-throughput TCR beta sequencing to judge whether each TCR beta V gene segment behaved as functional or pseudogenic. Donor age, sex, ethnicity and CMV serostatus were collected together with the repertoire data. A later genetic analysis took genome-wide SNP genotypes for about 65% of the roughly 670 donors and used that subset as a discovery cohort. Every discovery cohort repertoire had been produced on one sequencing platform. Class I and class II HLA loci were covered by the typing at four-digit resolution. Typing coverage differed by locus: A, B, C, DRB1 and DQB1 were typed in roughly 620-630 donors, DQA1 in about 550, DPA1 in some 570, and DPB1 in about 450. About five DR-DQ haplotypes were treated as single units for association and clustering because of strong linkage in the cohort. Among about 390 genotyped donors of the cohort, an average of approximately 240,000 unique TCR beta nucleotide sequences were sequenced per donor, roughly 20% of them non-productive.

The paper's findings and limits, for the study overall: According to a later analysis, parvovirus B19, influenza, CMV and Epstein-Barr virus appeared linked to several top co-occurrence clusters. In a later genetic analysis, fewer N-insertions in productive TCRs were reported among donors in an Asian-associated ancestry cluster than the approximately 630-donor mean. Over 15 rarely observed V segments, including chromosome 9 orphons, were excluded from the earlier analysis of just under 600 of the donors because counts were too low. An earlier analysis of some 590 of the donors showed that most TCR beta V segments appeared in productive rearrangements either about 87% or about 30% of the time, which broadly matched IMGT annotations. Correlated functional status among segregating V segments might be attributable to linkage disequilibrium, but an unknown experimental factor could not be ruled out. The authors suggested that the approach could potentially be extended to other disease states and immunological phenotypes. The cohort was sequenced for TCR beta chains only, and without alpha or paired-chain data the features that could be detected were limited. At a false discovery rate of 0.05, a later analysis linked around 17,000 TCR beta sequences to specific HLA alleles. In a later analysis, HLA-associated TCR beta chains showed more clonal expansion and lower generation probabilities than non-associated chains that were equally common. The classifier was reported to diagnose cytomegalovirus status with high specificity and sensitivity in both the original and validation cohorts. V-gene and J-gene trimming of TCR beta chains was associated with a missense DCLRE1C variant in a later genetic analysis, and the association was replicated in an independent cohort. The study gave a list of around 170 TCR beta chains associated with cytomegalovirus. Because HLA typing was unavailable for some donors at each locus, only the typed subset was used in association tests. Most TCR sequences were observed very rarely across donors, whereas some public TCRs were present in many individuals. Strong co-occurrence of HLA alleles, especially DR and DQ, made assigning TCR associations to individual alleles difficult. Most CMV-associated TCR beta chains appeared to be HLA-restricted in a later analysis, and the HLA associations seemed to be driven largely by CMV exposure. The 87-base-pair reads could not distinguish some IMGT-functional V segments, including TRBV6-2 and TRBV6-3, so those segments were excluded. In vitro tests confirmed that a few of the cytomegalovirus-associated TCR beta chains recognize cytomegalovirus antigens. Presence/absence analyses assumed roughly uniform sequencing depth across donors, an assumption that may not hold. The sequencing pipeline was judged likely to have produced a cluster of highly shared sequence variants as a technical artifact. According to a later analysis, TCR association rates differed among HLA loci, with DRB1 alleles showing the most associated TCRs and HLA-C alleles showing the fewest. A further reported finding was that TCR beta sequences accurately predicted the HLA-A and HLA-B alleles for most subjects in the first cohort. CMV serostatus was the only immune exposure information available for the cohort.

This chain is built from TRBV2 and TRBJ2-3; 16 of the junction bases match TRBD2. The source is a young man in good health and CMV-seronegative. The sample taken for sequencing was PBMCs. In nucleotide form, the sequence is TGTGCCAGCAGTCCCTCCCTGGGACTAGCGGGGGGGGATACGCAGTATTTT. This codes for CASSPSLGLAGGDTQYF.